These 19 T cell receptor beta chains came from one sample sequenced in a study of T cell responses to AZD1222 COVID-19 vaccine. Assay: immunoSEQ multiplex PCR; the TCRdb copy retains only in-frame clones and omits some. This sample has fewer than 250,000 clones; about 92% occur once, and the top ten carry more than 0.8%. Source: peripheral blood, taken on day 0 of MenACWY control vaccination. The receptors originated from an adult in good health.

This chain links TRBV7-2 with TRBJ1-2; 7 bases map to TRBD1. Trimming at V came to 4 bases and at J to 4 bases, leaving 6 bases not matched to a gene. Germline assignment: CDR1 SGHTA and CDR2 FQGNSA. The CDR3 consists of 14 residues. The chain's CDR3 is CASSYRGPSYGYTF. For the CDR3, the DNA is TGTGCCAGCAGCTACAGGGGTCCCTCCTATGGCTACACCTTC.

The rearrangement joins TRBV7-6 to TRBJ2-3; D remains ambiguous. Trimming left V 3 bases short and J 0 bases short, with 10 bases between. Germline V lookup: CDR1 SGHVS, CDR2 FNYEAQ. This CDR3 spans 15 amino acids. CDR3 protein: CASSFEAMSTDTQYF. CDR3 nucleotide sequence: TGTGCCAGCAGCTTTGAGGCGATGAGCACAGATACGCAGTATTTT.

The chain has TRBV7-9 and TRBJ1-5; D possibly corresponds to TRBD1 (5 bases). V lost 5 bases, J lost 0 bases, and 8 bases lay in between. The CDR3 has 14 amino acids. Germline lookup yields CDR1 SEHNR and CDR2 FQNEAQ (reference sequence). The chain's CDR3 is CASSMGVSNQPQHF. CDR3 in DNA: TGTGCCAGCAGCATGGGGGTTAGCAATCAGCCCCAGCATTTT.

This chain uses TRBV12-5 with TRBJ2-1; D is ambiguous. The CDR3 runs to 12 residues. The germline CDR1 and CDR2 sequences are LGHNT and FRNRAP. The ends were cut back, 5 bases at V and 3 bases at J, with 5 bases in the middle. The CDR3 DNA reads TGTGCTAGTGGTACAGACTACAATGAGCAGTTCTTC. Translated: CASGTDYNEQFF. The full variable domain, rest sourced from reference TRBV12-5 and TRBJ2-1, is DARVTQTPRHKVTEMGQEVTMRCQPILGHNTVFWYRQTMMQGLELLAYFRNRAPLDDSGMPKDRFSAEMPDATLATLKIQPSEPRDSAVYFCASGTDYNEQFFGPGTRLTVL.

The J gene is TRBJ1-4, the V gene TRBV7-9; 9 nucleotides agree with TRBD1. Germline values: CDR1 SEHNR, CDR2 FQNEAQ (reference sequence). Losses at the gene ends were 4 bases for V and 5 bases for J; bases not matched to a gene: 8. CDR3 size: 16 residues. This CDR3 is CASSSKGGTGNEKLFF. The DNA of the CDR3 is TGTGCCAGCAGCTCAAAAGGGGGGACAGGGAATGAAAAACTGTTTTTT.

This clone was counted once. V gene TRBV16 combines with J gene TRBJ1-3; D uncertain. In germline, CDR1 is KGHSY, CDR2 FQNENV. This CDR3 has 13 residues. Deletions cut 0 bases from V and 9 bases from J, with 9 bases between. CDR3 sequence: CASSQSRGRTIYF. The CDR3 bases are TGTGCCAGCAGCCAATCTCGGGGTCGCACCATATATTTT. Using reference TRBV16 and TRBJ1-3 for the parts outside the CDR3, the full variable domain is GEEVAQTPKHLVRGEGQKAKLYCAPIKGHSYVFWYQQVLKNEFKFLISFQNENVFDETGMPKERFSAKCLPNSPCSLEIQATKLEDSAVYFCASSQSRGRTIYFGEGSWLTVV.

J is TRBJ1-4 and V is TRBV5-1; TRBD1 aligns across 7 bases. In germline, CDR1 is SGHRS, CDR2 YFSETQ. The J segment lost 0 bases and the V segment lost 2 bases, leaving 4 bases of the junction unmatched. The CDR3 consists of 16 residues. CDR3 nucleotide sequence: TGCGCCAGCAGCTTACAGGGGCCCTCAACTAATGAAAAACTGTTTTTT. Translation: CASSLQGPSTNEKLFF.

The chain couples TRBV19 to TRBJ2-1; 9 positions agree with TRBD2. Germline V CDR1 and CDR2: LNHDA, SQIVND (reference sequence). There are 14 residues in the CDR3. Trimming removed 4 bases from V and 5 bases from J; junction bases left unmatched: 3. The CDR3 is CASSSGGAHNEQFF. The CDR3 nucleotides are TGTGCCAGTAGTAGCGGGGGGGCCCACAATGAGCAGTTCTTC.

CDR3 DNA: TGTGCCAGCAGCCCAGGCCGGGACAGGGCCAATGAGCAGTTCTTC. Residues: CASSPGRDRANEQFF. This sequence joins TRBV7-3 and TRBJ2-1; 9 nucleotides line up with TRBD1. Germline assignment: CDR1 SGHTA and CDR2 FQGTGA. The CDR3 contains 15 residues. With V trimmed by 5 bases and J by 6 bases, 8 bases remained unmatched.

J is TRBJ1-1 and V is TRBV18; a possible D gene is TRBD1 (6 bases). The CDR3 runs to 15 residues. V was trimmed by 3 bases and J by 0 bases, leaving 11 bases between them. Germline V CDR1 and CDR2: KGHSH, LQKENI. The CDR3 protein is CASSPWTAMNTEAFF. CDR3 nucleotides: TGTGCCAGCTCACCCTGGACAGCCATGAACACTGAAGCTTTCTTT. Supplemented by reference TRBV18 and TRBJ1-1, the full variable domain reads NAGVMQNPRHLVRRRGQEARLRCSPMKGHSHVYWYRQLPEEGLKFMVYLQKENIIDESGMPKERFSAEFPKEGPSILRIQQVVRGDSAAYFCASSPWTAMNTEAFFGQGTRLTVV.

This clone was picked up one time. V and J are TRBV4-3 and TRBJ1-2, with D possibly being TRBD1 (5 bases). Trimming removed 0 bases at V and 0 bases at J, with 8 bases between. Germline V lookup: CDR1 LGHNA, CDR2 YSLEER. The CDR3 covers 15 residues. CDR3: CASSQDAGTNYGYTF. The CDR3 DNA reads TGCGCCAGCAGCCAAGATGCAGGGACTAACTATGGCTACACCTTC.

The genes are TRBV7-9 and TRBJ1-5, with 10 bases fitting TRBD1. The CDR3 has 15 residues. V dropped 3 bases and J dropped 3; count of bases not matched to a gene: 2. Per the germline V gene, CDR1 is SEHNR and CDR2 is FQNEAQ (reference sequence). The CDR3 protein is CASSLGQGPNQPQHF. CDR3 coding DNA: TGTGCCAGCAGCTTGGGACAGGGGCCCAATCAGCCCCAGCATTTT.

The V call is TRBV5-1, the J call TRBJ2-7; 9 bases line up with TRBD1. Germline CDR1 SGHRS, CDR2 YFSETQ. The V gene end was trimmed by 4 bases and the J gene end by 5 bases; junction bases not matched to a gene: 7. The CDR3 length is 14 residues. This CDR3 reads CASSNRDRVHEQYF. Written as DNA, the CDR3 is TGCGCCAGCAGCAACCGGGACAGGGTACACGAGCAGTACTTC.

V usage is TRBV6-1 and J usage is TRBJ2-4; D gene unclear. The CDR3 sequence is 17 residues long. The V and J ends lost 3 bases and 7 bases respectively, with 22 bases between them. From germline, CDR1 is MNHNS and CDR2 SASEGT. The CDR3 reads CASSEVWGTGPPNIQYF. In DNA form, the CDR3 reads TGTGCCAGCAGTGAGGTTTGGGGAACCGGGCCCCCGAACATTCAGTACTTC.

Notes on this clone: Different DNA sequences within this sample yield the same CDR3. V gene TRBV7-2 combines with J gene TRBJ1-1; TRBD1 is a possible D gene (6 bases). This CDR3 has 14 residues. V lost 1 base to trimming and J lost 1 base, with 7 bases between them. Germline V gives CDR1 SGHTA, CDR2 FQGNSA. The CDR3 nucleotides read TGTGCCAGCAGCTTAGGCAGGGGGAACACTGAAGCTTTCTTT. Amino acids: CASSLGRGNTEAFF.

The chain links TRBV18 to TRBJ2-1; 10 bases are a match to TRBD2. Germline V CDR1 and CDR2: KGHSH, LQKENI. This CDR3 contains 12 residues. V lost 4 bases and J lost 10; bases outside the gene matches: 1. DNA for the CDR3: TGTGCCAGCTCACGTAGCGGGGGGGAGCAGTTCTTC. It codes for CASSRSGGEQFF.

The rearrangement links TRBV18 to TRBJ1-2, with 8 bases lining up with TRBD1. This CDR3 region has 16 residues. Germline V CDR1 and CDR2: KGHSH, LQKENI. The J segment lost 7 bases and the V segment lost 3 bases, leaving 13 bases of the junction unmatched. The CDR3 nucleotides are TGTGCCAGCTCACCGGACAGGGTTGTACATGAGAGTGGCTACACCTTC. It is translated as CASSPDRVVHESGYTF. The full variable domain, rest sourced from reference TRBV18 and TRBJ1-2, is NAGVMQNPRHLVRRRGQEARLRCSPMKGHSHVYWYRQLPEEGLKFMVYLQKENIIDESGMPKERFSAEFPKEGPSILRIQQVVRGDSAAYFCASSPDRVVHESGYTFGSGTRLTVV.

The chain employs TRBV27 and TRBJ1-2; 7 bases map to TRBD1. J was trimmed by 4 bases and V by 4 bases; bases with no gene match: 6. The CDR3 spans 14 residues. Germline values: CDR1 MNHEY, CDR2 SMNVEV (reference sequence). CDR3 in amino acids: CASSWRQGGYGYTF. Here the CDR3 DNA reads TGTGCCAGCAGTTGGCGACAGGGAGGCTATGGCTACACCTTC.

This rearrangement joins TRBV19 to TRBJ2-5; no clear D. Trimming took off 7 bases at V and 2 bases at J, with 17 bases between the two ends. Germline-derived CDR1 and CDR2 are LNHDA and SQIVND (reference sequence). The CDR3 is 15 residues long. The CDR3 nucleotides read TGTGCCAGTACCCATCGGCCCTCTACACAAGAGACCCAGTACTTC. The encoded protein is CASTHRPSTQETQYF.